The next 30 T cell receptor beta chains were all read from a single sample in a study of tumor and adjacent non-tumor tissue in lung cancer. This sample's RNA came from whole unsorted tissue. This non-tumor lung sample came from over 3 cm beyond the tumor edge. Three rounds of nested PCR, following a modified ARM-PCR protocol, produced the TCRbeta library. TCRdb re-called the multiplex PCR reads with MiXCR, one entry per CDR3 protein. Of fewer than 75,000 distinct CDR3 sequences listed, around 80% are singletons. Sequenced material: distant non-tumor lung tissue. The receptors shown here come from a man aged 55-75 years with non-small cell lung cancer.

This clonotype turned up a few times. With a much larger clone just one base away, this may be a read error. The V call is TRBV5-1, the J call TRBJ2-3; no clear D. The V gene lost 0 bases and the J gene lost 2 bases, with 10 bases spanning the gap. This CDR3 spans 15 amino acids. CDR1 is SGHRS and CDR2 is YFSETQ in the germline V gene. The CDR3 is CASSLGGIDTDTQYF. In DNA, the CDR3 is TGCGCCAGCAGCTTGGGGGGAATCGACACAGATACGCAGTATTTT.

This chain joins TRBV5-4 and TRBJ2-5, with 11 bases lining up with TRBD2. J gave up 7 bases and V 4 bases, and 12 bases lay outside the gene matches. CDR1 is SGHNT, CDR2 YYREEE, per germline (reference sequence). This CDR3 is 16 amino acids long. The CDR3 spells CASSPGYSGRDATQYF. The CDR3 DNA reads as TGTGCCAGCAGCCCCGGCTATAGCGGGAGGGACGCGACCCAGTACTTC.

This clonotype showed up just once. A junction boundary mismatches the germline segment, possibly from a read error. The chain combines TRBV7-9 with TRBJ2-2, with TRBD2 as a possible D gene (5 bases). Germline CDR1 SEHNR, CDR2 FQNEAQ (reference sequence). CDR3 size: 12 residues. The CDR3 DNA reads TGTGTCAGCAGCTTATGCACCGGGGAGCTGTATTTT. Amino acid sequence: CVSSLCTGELYF.

This sequence joins TRBV4-1 and TRBJ1-3; 7 positions match TRBD1. Germline lookup yields CDR1 MGHRA and CDR2 YSYEKL. The length of the CDR3 is 16 residues. Here the CDR3 reads CDRSQGEGATGNTIYF. CDR3 coding DNA: TGCGACAGAAGCCAAGGGGAGGGGGCAACTGGAAACACCATATATTTT.

This clonotype was detected only once. V usage is TRBV28 and J usage is TRBJ1-1; D is possibly TRBD1 (6 bases). V was clipped by 7 bases and J by 4 bases, with 16 bases between them. This CDR3 comprises 14 residues. The germline V gene encodes CDR1 MDHEN and CDR2 SYDVKM. The CDR3 nucleotides are TGTGCCAGCACCCAGGGACATGGAGGCACTGAAGCTTTCTTT. Protein sequence: CASTQGHGGTEAFF.

This clonotype was seen repeatedly, ten times or more. This chain joins TRBV12-3 or TRBV12-4 and TRBJ2-1; D is tentatively TRBD1 or TRBD2 (7 bases each). Trimming pared 9 bases from V and 11 bases from J, leaving 14 bases between. The CDR3 totals 11 residues. CDR3 nucleotides: TGTGCCAGTGGGGGGGACAGTAAGCAGTTCTTC. Translation gives CASGGDSKQFF.

CDR3 nucleotides: TGCAGTGCCAGAACTGTAGCGGGAGGACACCAAGAGGAGTTCTTC. Protein product: CSARTVAGGHQEEFF. The V call is TRBV20-1, the J call TRBJ2-1, with 10 bases aligning to TRBD2. Trimming at V came to 6 bases and at J to 14 bases, leaving 19 bases not matched to a gene. The CDR3 length is 15 residues. Germline CDR1 and CDR2: DFQATT and SNEGSKA (reference sequence).

In the case of this clonotype: It is likely a read error, because the conserved phenylalanine at the end of the CDR3 is missing. No DNA is shown, since the ends of the CDR3 on it are uncertain; the CDR3 is the one TCRdb lists. V gene TRBV10-3 combines with J gene TRBJ2-6; the DNA was not compared with TRBD2, the D call given in the table. The CDR3 sequence runs 20 residues, both termini included. Germline assignment: CDR1 ENHRY and CDR2 SYGVKD. This CDR3 reads CAISAHGTRGRDSGANVLTY.

This chain joins TRBV11-3 and TRBJ2-1, with 11 bases matching TRBD2. Germline values: CDR1 SGHNT, CDR2 YENEEA. Trimming removed 0 bases from V and 8 bases from J; junction bases left unmatched: 6. This CDR3 has 16 residues. CDR3 nucleotides: TGTGCCAGCAGCTTAGATACTAGCGGGGGAGGAGATGAGCAGTTCTTC. This codes for CASSLDTSGGGDEQFF.

Remarks on this clonotype: Since no conserved phenylalanine or tryptophan closes the CDR3, a read error is the likely cause. The chain is built from TRBV4-2 and TRBJ2-7; 7 positions agree with TRBD1. Losses at the gene ends were 8 bases for V and 6 bases for J; bases not matched to a gene: 13. Per germline, CDR1 LGHNA and CDR2 YNFKEQ. The CDR3 runs to 14 residues. The DNA of the CDR3 is TGTGCCAGCGGCCCGACAGGGTGTAGGGGCGAGCAGTACCTC. This gives the protein CASGPTGCRGEQYL.

A remark on this clonotype: One end of the junction varies from germline; a read error may be responsible. The V and J genes are TRBV6-5 and TRBJ2-1, with 11 bases fitting TRBD2. This CDR3 is 14 amino acids long. Germline lookup yields CDR1 MNHEY and CDR2 SVGAGI. The CDR3 DNA sequence: TGTGGCAGCAGGGGTAGCGGGAGGGGCAATGAGCAGTTCTTC. As protein: CGSRGSGRGNEQFF.

A remark on this clonotype: The CDR3 carries no conserved terminal phenylalanine or tryptophan, so it likely arises from a read error. The J gene is TRBJ2-1, the V gene TRBV6-1; D not certain. The CDR3 is 16 amino acids. Germline values: CDR1 MNHNS, CDR2 SASEGT. This CDR3 is CASSEYSASSYNEQFL. The CDR3 region has the DNA TGTGCCAGCAGTGAGTATTCTGCAAGCTCCTACAATGAACAGTTCTTA.

This clonotype is a singleton in its sample. V and J are TRBV20-1 and TRBJ1-2; D unclear. The V end lost 6 bases, the J end lost 6 bases, and 14 bases lay between the germline ends. This CDR3 has 12 residues. Germline loops: CDR1 DFQATT, CDR2 SNEGSKA (reference sequence). The CDR3 loop reads CSAMEGYDGYTF. The CDR3 DNA sequence: TGCAGTGCCATGGAGGGATACGATGGCTACACCTTC.

On this clonotype: A read error may produce the germline difference seen at one junction end. The chain has TRBV5-4 and TRBJ2-3; 8 bases match TRBD2. This CDR3 has 16 amino acids. In germline, CDR1 is SGHNT, CDR2 YYREEE (reference sequence). The CDR3 sequence is CAISPIEREPEDTQYF. The CDR3 DNA sequence: TGTGCCATCAGCCCCATCGAGCGGGAGCCGGAAGATACGCAGTATTTT. Using reference TRBV5-4 and TRBJ2-3 for the parts outside the CDR3, the full variable domain is ETGVTQSPTHLIKTRGQQVTLRCSSQSGHNTVSWYQQALGQGPQFIFQYYREEENGRGNFPPRFSGLQFPNYSSELNVNALELDDSALYLCAISPIEREPEDTQYFGPGTRLTVL.

This clonotype came up many times. This chain links TRBV5-1 with TRBJ2-7, with 11 bases aligning to TRBD2. Germline-derived CDR1 and CDR2 are SGHRS and YFSETQ. V lost 3 bases and J lost 2; bases outside the gene matches: 1. The CDR3 totals 14 residues. CDR3: CASSSLAGAYEQYF. CDR3 nucleotide sequence: TGCGCCAGCAGCTCACTAGCGGGGGCCTACGAGCAGTACTTC.

Remarks on this clonotype: This may be a read error, as it is one base from a much larger clone. This chain links TRBV5-4 with TRBJ2-2; possibly TRBD2 for D (5 bases). This CDR3 region has 12 residues. Per germline, CDR1 SGHNT and CDR2 YYREEE (reference sequence). DNA for the CDR3: TGTGCCAGCAGCGGGGATATCGGGGAGCCGTTTTTT. Translation: CASSGDIGEPFF.

Of note for this clonotype: One junction end disagrees with the germline gene, perhaps due to a read error. The chain couples TRBV6-5 to TRBJ2-5; 8 bases align to TRBD1. Germline CDR1 and CDR2: MNHEY and SVGAGI. This CDR3 spans 11 amino acids. CDR3 residues: CVSSARDRKYF. DNA for the CDR3: TGTGTCAGCAGTGCCCGGGACAGGAAGTACTTC.

Details on this clonotype: No conserved phenylalanine or tryptophan is present at the end of the CDR3, so a read error is the likely explanation. The chain joins TRBV10-2 to TRBJ2-7; D unresolved. The germline gives CDR1 WSHSY, CDR2 SAAADI. With 4 bases removed from V and 0 bases from J, the gap between germline ends came to 10 bases. There are 14 residues in the CDR3. The CDR3 reads CASSGGISSYEQYL. The DNA of the CDR3 is TGCGCCAGCAGTGGTGGGATTAGCTCCTACGAGCAGTACTTA.

The chain joins TRBV5-4 to TRBJ2-3; 14 bases are a match to TRBD2. Germline V gene sequence: CDR1 SGHNT, CDR2 YYREEE (reference sequence). Germline trimming cut 4 bases from V and 4 bases from J; bases unmatched to any gene: 8. The CDR3 covers 17 residues. CDR3 coding DNA: TGTGCCAGCAGCCCCCGACTAGCGGGAGGGTGCGCAGATACGCAGTATTTT. It specifies CASSPRLAGGCADTQYF.

To note about this clonotype: A much larger clonotype is one base distant, so this may be a read error. CDR3 loop: CASGEGIADYNEQFF. In DNA form, the CDR3 reads TGTGCCAGCGGTGAAGGGATAGCGGACTACAATGAGCAGTTCTTC. The V and J genes are TRBV2 and TRBJ2-1; the D gene is possibly TRBD2 (6 bases). The CDR3 runs 15 residues. CDR1 and CDR2 from the germline V gene are SNHLY and FYNNEI. Supplemented by reference TRBV2 and TRBJ2-1, the full variable domain reads EPEVTQTPSHQVTQMGQEVILRCVPISNHLYFYWYRQILGQKVEFLVSFYNNEISEKSEIFDDQFSVERPDGSNFTLKIRSTKLEDSAMYFCASGEGIADYNEQFFGPGTRLTVL.

In this sample, this clonotype turned up many times. The rearrangement links TRBV5-6 to TRBJ2-1; 14 nucleotides match TRBD2. This CDR3 has 17 amino acids. Trimming cost V 0 bases and J 6 bases; bases outside gene matches: 5. Germline CDR1 reads SGHDT; CDR2 reads YYEEEE. The CDR3 nucleotides are TGTGCCAGCAGCTTGGTTTTAGGGACTAGCGGGGGCAATGAGCAGTTCTTC. Translating it yields CASSLVLGTSGGNEQFF.

V is TRBV11-2 and J is TRBJ2-7; D is possibly TRBD2 (5 bases). Trimming removed 1 base from V and 12 bases from J, with 16 bases in between. The CDR3 is made up of 13 amino acids. Germline V lookup: CDR1 SGHAT, CDR2 FQNNGV. The CDR3 loop reads CASSLVASCGLYF. CDR3 DNA sequence: TGTGCCAGCAGCTTAGTGGCTAGCTGCGGGCTGTACTTC.

As concerns this clonotype: Because it lacks the conserved phenylalanine or tryptophan at the end, this CDR3 is likely a read error. The genes are TRBV4-2 and TRBJ2-2; 10 bases are a match to TRBD2. This CDR3 has 18 amino acids. V was clipped by 3 bases and J by 5 bases; unmatched bases: 12. Germline CDR1 and CDR2: LGHNA and YNFKEQ. The CDR3 protein is CASSHRPPGTSVTGELFL. CDR3 DNA sequence: TGTGCCAGCAGCCACAGACCCCCCGGGACTAGCGTTACCGGGGAGCTGTTTTTG.

Comment on this clonotype: The junction departs from the called germline gene at one end, perhaps through a read error. The chain has TRBV29-1 and TRBJ2-5; perhaps TRBD2 as D (5 bases). This CDR3 has 13 amino acids. CDR1 is SQVTM, CDR2 ANQGSEA, per germline. CDR3 in amino acids: CSVEAGVQETQYF. In DNA, the CDR3 is TGTAGCGTTGAGGCAGGTGTACAAGAGACCCAGTACTTC.

With regard to this clonotype: At one end, the junction sequence differs from germline, possibly due to a read error. The rearrangement links TRBV11-2 to TRBJ1-4; D is unclear. The V gene's germline CDR1 is SGHAT and CDR2 FQNNGV. The CDR3 runs to 14 residues. CDR3 bases: TGTGCCGGCAGCTTAGATCGAGGGAATGAAAAACTGTTCTTT. Its translation is CAGSLDRGNEKLFF.

By sample fraction, this clonotype is medium-sized (0.01 to 0.1%). This chain links TRBV7-9 with TRBJ2-5, with 9 bases that match TRBD2. Germline V gene sequence: CDR1 SEHNR, CDR2 FQNEAQ (reference sequence). V dropped 5 bases and J dropped 5; count of bases not matched to a gene: 9. This CDR3 comprises 15 residues. CDR3 bases: TGTGCCAGCAGCCTCTCGGCGGGAGGGGGTGAGACCCAGTACTTC. Translating gives CASSLSAGGGETQYF.

CDR3 nucleotides: TGTGCCAACGGATATAGAGACACGCAGTATTTT. It is translated as CANGYRDTQYF. J is TRBJ2-3 and V is TRBV6-6; D gene unclear. With 10 bases removed from V and 9 bases from J, the gap between germline ends came to 14 bases. This CDR3 is 11 amino acids long. Looked up from germline, CDR1 is MNHNY and CDR2 is SVGAGI (reference sequence).

V is TRBV6-6 and J is TRBJ1-2; D is uncertain. Trimming removed 5 bases at V and 6 bases at J, with 22 bases between. The CDR3 contains 16 residues. Germline CDR1 MNHNY, CDR2 SVGAGI (reference sequence). CDR3 in amino acids: CASSRVSRLVIDGYTF. The CDR3 coding sequence is TGTGCCAGCAGTCGCGTATCCCGTTTGGTGATTGATGGCTACACCTTC.

A note on this clonotype: One end of the junction is discordant with germline, which a read error may explain. CDR3 residues: CASTLNRGGGELLF. In DNA form, the CDR3 reads TGTGCCAGCACCCTTAACCGAGGAGGCGGGGAGCTGCTCTTT. The V and J genes are TRBV12-3 or TRBV12-4 and TRBJ2-2; weak D call: TRBD2 (6 bases). The CDR3 spans 14 residues.

As for this clonotype: This is likely a read error, given that the CDR3 carries no conserved phenylalanine or tryptophan at its end. The limits of the CDR3 on the DNA are not certain, so only TCRdb's listed CDR3 is given. The chain has TRBV4-2 and TRBJ2-7; the D segment call TRBD2 is taken from the table without a DNA check. 16 amino acids form the CDR3, both terminal residues included. Germline CDR1 is LGHNA and CDR2 is YNFKEQ. This chain's CDR3 is CASSQARSSGSYEQYS.